The 2 T cell receptor beta chains reported below all come from one sample, sequenced in a study of regulatory T cells in long-lasting Graves disease. Stated time point: newly diagnosed GD, antithyroid drugs for less than 3 months. Generation of the TCR library employed RNA extracted from PBMCs. Investigators prepared the TCR beta libraries by applying iRepertoire HTBI primers and Arm-PCR of CDR3 regions. One entry per CDR3 protein results from TCRdb running MiXCR on the multiplex PCR reads. The sample yields some 250,000 distinct CDR3 sequences, approximately 18% seen once. The same data also contributed to another study, on T cells in Graves' hyperthyroidism and ophthalmopathy.

Specimen: peripheral blood mononuclear cells (PBMCs), collected at new diagnosis, from a patient treated with antithyroid drugs. Receptor source: a woman aged 25 to 39 with Graves disease.

The sample holds many counts of this clonotype. The CDR3 here is CASSLGGPGRDTQYF. In DNA, the CDR3 is TGCGCCAGCAGCTTGGGGGGCCCAGGGAGAGATACGCAGTATTTT. The V and J genes are TRBV5-1 and TRBJ2-3; D tentatively fits TRBD1 or TRBD2 (5 bases each). The CDR3 sequence is 15 residues long. V gave up 0 bases and J gave up 5 bases, with 13 bases separating them. Germline values: CDR1 SGHRS, CDR2 YFSETQ.

The rearrangement links TRBV7-9 to TRBJ2-2; 9 nucleotides line up with TRBD2. CDR3 length: 12 amino acids. Germline CDR1 reads SEHNR; CDR2 reads FQNEAQ (reference sequence). V was pared by 11 bases and J by 5 bases, with 3 bases of the junction left unmatched. The CDR3 spells CAPSGETGELFF. CDR3 DNA: TGTGCCCCTAGCGGGGAAACCGGGGAGCTGTTTTTT.